This T cell receptor beta chain was sequenced for a study of T-cell memory formation after mild COVID-19. Study summary: Most TCR clusters belonged to a single donor.

Constant-segment primers were used for 5'RACE, and the resulting TCR alpha and TCR beta cDNA libraries carried sample barcodes and UMIs. TCRdb re-called the 5' RACE reads with MiXCR, one entry per CDR3 protein. The repertoire consists of around 200,000 distinct CDR3 sequences, with more than 9% occurring once and the leading ten covering around 2.9%. Details on this clonotype: The target antigen is unknown.

Study observations and caveats: Nothing confirmed that second-wave clones peaking on day 37 were specific for SARS-CoV-2. Later expanders leaned CD4+, whereas day 15 to 85 contracting clones were balanced CD4/CD8.

The CDR3 sequence is 14 residues long. CDR1 and CDR2 (germline): SGHKS, YYEKEE (reference sequence). With 3 bases removed from V and 3 bases from J, the gap between germline ends came to 10 bases. Sample: PBMCs or a T cell subset sorted from them (not recorded which). The J gene is TRBJ1-5, the V gene TRBV5-5; perhaps TRBD1 as D (6 bases). The origin of this receptor is a man aged 18 to 30 who had mild COVID-19 (a few samples of this study predate the infection). Cell type and time point are not known. The CDR3 coding sequence is TGTGCCAGCAGCTCTGGACAGACCAATCAGCCCCAGCATTTT. Its protein product is CASSSGQTNQPQHF.